The 14 T cell receptor beta chains listed next were all sequenced from one sample in a study of beta chain features in type 1 diabetes. Their target antigens are unknown. Reverse transcription of all isolated RNA meant that expressed TCRB transcripts were sequenced. Libraries were prepared by immunoSEQ multiplex PCR; TCRdb keeps only in-frame clonotypes and omits some of them. The sample has some 150,000 clones; 8.5% to 10% are singletons. Broader study findings: Moderate yet significant TCRB CDR3 shortening was seen in Type 1 diabetes patients in all four CD4+ subsets.

The sequencing sample was made of central memory CD4+ T cells from blood. The receptors come from a woman aged 30 to 39 with type 1 diabetes.

This clone turned up a few times. This chain links TRBV11-2 with TRBJ2-2; 12 bases line up with TRBD2. In germline, CDR1 is SGHAT, CDR2 FQNNGV. Trimming took 4 bases from V and 4 from J; bases not matched to a gene: 13. The CDR3 runs 19 residues. CDR3 DNA: TGTGCCAGCAGCTCCTGGGGCAGAGGACTAGCGGGGCCCACCGGGGAGCTGTTTTTT. Encoded protein: CASSSWGRGLAGPTGELFF.

The V gene is TRBV29-1, the J gene TRBJ2-2, with D tentatively TRBD2 (6 bases). CDR1 SQVTM and CDR2 ANQGSEA come from the germline V gene. Trimming stripped 4 bases from V and 3 bases from J, with 12 bases between. This CDR3 is 14 amino acids long. CDR3 coding DNA: TGCAGCGTTGTAGCGGTTCGGGACACCGGGGAGCTGTTTTTT. It yields the protein CSVVAVRDTGELFF.

J is TRBJ2-7 and V is TRBV4-1; the match to TRBD2 covers 8 bases. Germline trimming cut 3 bases from V and 6 bases from J; bases unmatched to any gene: 7. The CDR3 extends over 14 amino acids. The germline CDR1 and CDR2 sequences are MGHRA and YSYEKL. The CDR3 sequence is CASSHPRGGAEQYF. Written as DNA, the CDR3 is TGCGCCAGCAGCCATCCACGGGGGGGGGCCGAGCAGTACTTC.

This clone was recorded a few times. The chain joins TRBV29-1 to TRBJ2-5; 13 nucleotides align to TRBD2. This CDR3 contains 16 residues. Germline lookup yields CDR1 SQVTM and CDR2 ANQGSEA. Trimming cost V 6 bases and J 1 base; bases outside gene matches: 8. CDR3 loop: CSVGLAGAHLQETQYF. CDR3 DNA: TGCAGCGTAGGACTAGCGGGAGCTCACCTCCAAGAGACCCAGTACTTC.

This clone came up a few times. The chain employs TRBV7-2 and TRBJ2-5; 8 bases line up with TRBD1. J gave up 4 bases and V 6 bases, and 4 bases lay outside the gene matches. Germline CDR1 and CDR2: SGHTA and FQGNSA. This CDR3 is built from 13 residues. The CDR3 sequence: CASSGQGGETQYF. The DNA for the CDR3 is TGTGCCAGCAGTGGACAGGGTGGAGAGACCCAGTACTTC.

V and J are TRBV15 and TRBJ2-2, with unresolved D. Trimming took off 1 base at V and 1 base at J, with 13 bases between the two ends. The CDR3 has 17 residues. Germline CDR1 LNHNV, CDR2 YYDKDF (reference sequence). The CDR3 is CATSRAGTPENTGELFF. The CDR3 DNA reads as TGTGCCACCAGCAGAGCTGGCACACCAGAGAACACCGGGGAGCTGTTTTTT.

This clone was observed a few times. The rearrangement joins TRBV7-9 to TRBJ1-2; D not resolved. Germline lookup yields CDR1 SEHNR and CDR2 FQNEAQ (reference sequence). The CDR3 runs 13 residues. V was shortened by 3 bases and J by 5 bases, with 10 bases between the two germline ends. The CDR3 region has the DNA TGTGCCAGCAGCTTGGCCCGGGTATATGGCTACACCTTC. Translated: CASSLARVYGYTF.

There are a few counts of this clone. The CDR3: CASSSGMGEGTEAFF. The CDR3 region has the DNA TGTGCCAGCAGCTCCGGAATGGGGGAGGGCACTGAAGCTTTCTTT. V gene TRBV7-3 combines with J gene TRBJ1-1; a possible D gene is TRBD1 (5 bases). CDR1 and CDR2 (germline): SGHTA, FQGTGA. The CDR3 is 15 amino acids. V dropped 4 bases and J dropped 4 bases, with 16 bases sitting between them. Full variable domain (remainder filled in from reference TRBV7-3 and TRBJ1-1): GAGVSQTPSNKVTEKGKYVELRCDPISGHTALYWYRQSLGQGPEFLIYFQGTGAADDSGLPNDRFFAVRPEGSVSTLKIQRTERGDSAVYLCASSSGMGEGTEAFFGQGTRLTVV.

This clone was detected only a few times. This chain joins TRBV28 and TRBJ2-2; 8 bases map to TRBD1. There are 14 residues in the CDR3. The junction had 6 bases not matched to a gene; V was cut back by 6 bases and J by 6 bases. Germline loops: CDR1 MDHEN, CDR2 SYDVKM. CDR3 amino acids: CASRWTGLAGELFF. The CDR3 DNA is TGTGCCAGCAGGTGGACAGGGCTGGCCGGGGAGCTGTTTTTT. Filled out from reference TRBV28 and TRBJ2-2, the complete variable domain reads DVKVTQSSRYLVKRTGEKVFLECVQDMDHENMFWYRQDPGLGLRLIYFSYDVKMKEKGDIPEGYSVSREKKERFSLILESASTNQTSMYLCASRWTGLAGELFFGEGSRLTVL.

Only a few counts were recorded for this clone. The same CDR3 can be traced to other DNA sequences in this sample. The chain uses TRBV9 and TRBJ1-1, with 7 positions matching TRBD1. J was trimmed by 3 bases and V by 4 bases; bases with no gene match: 9. CDR3 length: 15 amino acids. CDR1 SGDLS and CDR2 YYNGEE come from the germline V gene. For the CDR3, the DNA is TGTGCCAGCAGCCCCCACAGGGGAGTAGACACTGAAGCTTTCTTT. Residues: CASSPHRGVDTEAFF.

This clone turned up a few times. This chain connects TRBV7-3 to TRBJ2-3, with D maybe TRBD2 (7 bases). The CDR3 has 16 amino acids. From germline, CDR1 is SGHTA and CDR2 FQGTGA. V was pared by 1 base and J by 5 bases, with 16 bases between. The DNA of the CDR3 is TGTGCCAGCAGCTTAAGCCTGGCGGGGGCAGGAGATACGCAGTATTTT. This translates into CASSLSLAGAGDTQYF.

The rearrangement links TRBV14 to TRBJ2-3; 9 bases agree with TRBD2. The ends lost 3 bases at V and 2 bases at J; junction bases unmatched: 9. The germline V gene has CDR1 SGHDN and CDR2 FVKESK. The CDR3 extends over 17 amino acids. CDR3 amino acids: CASSHAGRGRATDTQYF. For the CDR3, the DNA is TGTGCCAGCAGCCACGCTGGTCGCGGGAGGGCCACAGATACGCAGTATTTT.

A few counts support this clone. This chain uses TRBV19 with TRBJ2-1, with TRBD2 identical over 11 bases. This CDR3 comprises 17 residues. Germline CDR1 reads LNHDA; CDR2 reads SQIVND (reference sequence). V was clipped by 7 bases and J by 3 bases; unmatched bases: 11. CDR3 in DNA: TGTGCCAGTAATTATGTAACTAGCGGGGGAAACTACAATGAGCAGTTCTTC. Its protein product is CASNYVTSGGNYNEQFF.

This clone was picked up a small number of times. V usage is TRBV7-2 and J usage is TRBJ2-7, with 10 bases that match TRBD2. The germline V gene encodes CDR1 SGHTA and CDR2 FQGNSA. The trim removed 2 bases at V and 3 bases at J, leaving 7 bases unmatched. The CDR3 totals 16 residues. CDR3 coding DNA: TGTGCCAGCAGCTTATCCCTAGCGGGAGAAAACTACGAGCAGTACTTC. It translates to CASSLSLAGENYEQYF.